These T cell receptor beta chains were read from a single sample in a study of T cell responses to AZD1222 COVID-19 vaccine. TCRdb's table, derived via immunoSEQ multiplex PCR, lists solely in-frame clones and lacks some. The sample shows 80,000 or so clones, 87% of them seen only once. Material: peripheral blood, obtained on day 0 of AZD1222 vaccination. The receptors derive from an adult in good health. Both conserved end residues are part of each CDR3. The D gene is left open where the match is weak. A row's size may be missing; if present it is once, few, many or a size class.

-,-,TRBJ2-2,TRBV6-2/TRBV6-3,CASGPLTARNTGELFF,TGTGCCAGCGGCCCACTGACAGCGAGGAACACCGGGGAGCTGTTTTTT
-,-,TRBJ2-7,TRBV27,CASREVGSYEQYF,TGTGCCAGCAGGGAGGTGGGGTCCTACGAGCAGTACTTC
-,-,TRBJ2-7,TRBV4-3,CASSQEQVGTYEQYF,TGCGCCAGCAGCCAAGAACAGGTCGGCACCTACGAGCAGTACTTC
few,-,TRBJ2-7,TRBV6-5,CASSYDRSHHEQYF,TGTGCCAGCAGTTACGACCGGTCCCACCACGAGCAGTACTTC
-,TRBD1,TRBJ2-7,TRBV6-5,CASSRNRDSVYEQYF,TGTGCCAGCAGTCGGAACCGGGACAGCGTTTACGAGCAGTACTTC
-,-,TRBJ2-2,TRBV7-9,CASSLTATGTGELFF,TGTGCCAGCAGCTTAACGGCGACAGGCACCGGGGAGCTGTTTTTT
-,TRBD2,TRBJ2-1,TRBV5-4,CASSLYERDRNEQFF,TGTGCCAGCAGCTTGTACGAGCGGGATAGGAATGAGCAGTTCTTC
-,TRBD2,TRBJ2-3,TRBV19,CASRRTSGRTDTQYF,TGTGCCAGTAGGCGGACTAGCGGACGCACAGATACGCAGTATTTT
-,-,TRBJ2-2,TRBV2,CASSEEYTGELFF,TGTGCCAGCAGTGAAGAGTACACCGGGGAGCTGTTTTTT
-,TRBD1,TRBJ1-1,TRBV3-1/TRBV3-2,CASSEEWNRGRNTEAFF,TGTGCCAGCAGCGAAGAGTGGAACAGGGGAAGAAACACTGAAGCTTTCTTT